The T cell receptor beta chain under discussion was sequenced for a study of control samples from healthy donors and cancer patients. Sequencing used immunoSEQ multiplex PCR; TCRdb keeps in-frame clones, though not all of them. The sample table includes roughly 200,000 clones. The CDR3 is 17 amino acids. Trimming took off 5 bases at V and 8 bases at J, with 24 bases between the two ends. Germline-derived CDR1 and CDR2 are SGHAT and FQNNGV. The TCR sequence derives from a woman aged 25 to 45 in good health. V usage is TRBV11-2 and J usage is TRBJ1-4; maybe TRBD1 (6 bases). Sequences were obtained from blood. CDR3: CASSPTPAGARGEKLFF. For the CDR3, the DNA is TGTGCCAGCAGCCCAACTCCAGCGGGGGCCCGGGGGGAAAAACTGTTTTTT.